This T cell receptor beta chain was obtained from a study of naive and memory T cell subsets. Findings and limits, study-wide: Reportedly, tuberculin skin test sites gave far more TCRs than other biopsies.

This clonotype came up a few times. Its cognate antigen is unknown. Amplification of ligated cDNA took four PCR rounds with SP2 and nested alpha and beta constant primers. TCRdb re-called the UMI-ligation and nested PCR reads through MiXCR, storing one row per CDR3 protein. This repertoire shows under 25,000 distinct CDR3 sequences, 6% found once; its top ten account for 6% to 8%. The treatment was: skin biopsy from PPD injection site in Mantoux-positive individual. The library had UMIs added by 3' ligation of an oligonucleotide to TCR cDNA. The V gene's germline CDR1 is SGDLS and CDR2 YYNGEE. With 3 bases clipped from V and 5 bases from J, the junction kept 8 bases outside the gene matches. The CDR3 length is 16 residues.

The receptor's source is an adult in good health. The source was skin, collected from a tuberculin skin test site. The chain combines TRBV9 with TRBJ2-5, with 12 bases that match TRBD1. Written as DNA, the CDR3 is TGTGCCAGCAGCGCTTCGCCGGGACAGGGGGCTGAGACCCAGTACTTC. Translated: CASSASPGQGAETQYF.